This T cell receptor (beta chain) was identified during a study of cytomegalovirus exposure and HLA in healthy donors. Study-wide results and caveats: The later analysis indicated that the majority of CMV-associated TCR beta chains appeared HLA-restricted.

To note about this clone: Its antigen is as yet unknown.

The PCR ran on 60 Vbeta and 13 Jbeta primers. TCRdb keeps only in-frame clones here, not all; method: immunoSEQ multiplex PCR. Here the sample spans approximately 120,000 clones, around 78% being singletons. This CDR3 has 14 residues. Trimming removed 1 base at V and 0 bases at J, with 6 bases between. Germline CDR1 is LNHNV and CDR2 is YYDKDF (reference sequence). The receptor was isolated from a man aged 50-60 years in good health and CMV-seronegative. Sequencing was carried out using PBMCs. The V gene is TRBV15, the J gene TRBJ1-2; D unclear. CDR3 DNA sequence: TGTGCCACCAGCAGAGGTGGCTCTAACTATGGCTACACCTTC. Translating it yields CATSRGGSNYGYTF.